This note documents a single T cell receptor beta chain sequence. Its antigen is as yet unknown. These data originate in a study of T cell responses to AZD1222 COVID-19 vaccine. Using immunoSEQ multiplex PCR, the repertoire was profiled, and TCRdb retains in-frame clones only, with some absent. The sample holds approximately 150,000 clones; 90% are singletons and the top ten take about 5.9%. Broader study findings: Among the donors, most were white British and more were female, and clonal diversity was possibly underestimated. Only a handful of AZD1222 recipients were seropositive at baseline. After the peak T cell response, and only then, were repertoires sampled.

The V gene end was trimmed by 4 bases and the J gene end by 0 bases; junction bases not matched to a gene: 4. Germline V gene lookup returns CDR1 SGHRS and CDR2 YFSETQ. This CDR3 is built from 15 residues. The receptor comes from an adult who received the AZD1222 COVID-19 vaccine. V usage is TRBV5-1 and J usage is TRBJ1-3, with 7 bases matching TRBD1. The sequencing used peripheral blood, collected 28 days after the second AZD1222 dose. The chain's CDR3 is CASSPGQNSGNTIYF. The CDR3 nucleotides read TGCGCCAGCAGCCCGGGACAGAACTCTGGAAACACCATATATTTT. The entire variable domain, with the rest obtained from reference TRBV5-1 and TRBJ1-3, is as follows: KAGVTQTPRYLIKTRGQQVTLSCSPISGHRSVSWYQQTPGQGLQFLFEYFSETQRNKGNFPGRFSGRQFSNSRSEMNVSTLELGDSALYLCASSPGQNSGNTIYFGEGSWLTVV.